This TCR beta chain was observed in a study of cytomegalovirus exposure and HLA in healthy donors. With 4 bases removed from V and 1 base from J, the gap between germline ends came to 17 bases. Germline values: CDR1 SGHRS, CDR2 YFSETQ. The CDR3 has 16 residues. The PCR made use of 60 Vbeta and 13 Jbeta primers. TCRdb's table, derived via immunoSEQ multiplex PCR, lists solely in-frame clones and lacks some. The sample lists about 130,000 clones; 74% were seen once. Specimen: PBMCs. V gene TRBV5-1 combines with J gene TRBJ1-1, with D possibly being TRBD1 (5 bases). This clonotype originated in a man between 18 and 29 years old in good health and CMV-seropositive. The CDR3 sequence is CASSPRARGPNTEAFF. CDR3 sequence (DNA): TGCGCCAGCAGCCCCCGCGCTAGGGGCCCGAACACTGAAGCTTTCTTT.